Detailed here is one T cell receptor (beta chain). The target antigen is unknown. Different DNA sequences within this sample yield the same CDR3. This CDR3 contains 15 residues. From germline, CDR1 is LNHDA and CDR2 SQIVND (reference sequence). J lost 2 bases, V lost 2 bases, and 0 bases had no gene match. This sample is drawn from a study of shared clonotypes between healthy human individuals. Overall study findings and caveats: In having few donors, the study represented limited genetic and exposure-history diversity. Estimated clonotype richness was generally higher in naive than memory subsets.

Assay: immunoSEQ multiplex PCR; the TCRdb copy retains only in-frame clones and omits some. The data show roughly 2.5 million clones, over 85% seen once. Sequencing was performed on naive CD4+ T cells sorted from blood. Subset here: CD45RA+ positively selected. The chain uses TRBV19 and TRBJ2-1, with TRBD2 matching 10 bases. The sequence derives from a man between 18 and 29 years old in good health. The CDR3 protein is CASSITSGTYNEQFF. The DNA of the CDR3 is TGTGCCAGTAGTATAACTAGCGGGACCTACAATGAGCAGTTCTTC.